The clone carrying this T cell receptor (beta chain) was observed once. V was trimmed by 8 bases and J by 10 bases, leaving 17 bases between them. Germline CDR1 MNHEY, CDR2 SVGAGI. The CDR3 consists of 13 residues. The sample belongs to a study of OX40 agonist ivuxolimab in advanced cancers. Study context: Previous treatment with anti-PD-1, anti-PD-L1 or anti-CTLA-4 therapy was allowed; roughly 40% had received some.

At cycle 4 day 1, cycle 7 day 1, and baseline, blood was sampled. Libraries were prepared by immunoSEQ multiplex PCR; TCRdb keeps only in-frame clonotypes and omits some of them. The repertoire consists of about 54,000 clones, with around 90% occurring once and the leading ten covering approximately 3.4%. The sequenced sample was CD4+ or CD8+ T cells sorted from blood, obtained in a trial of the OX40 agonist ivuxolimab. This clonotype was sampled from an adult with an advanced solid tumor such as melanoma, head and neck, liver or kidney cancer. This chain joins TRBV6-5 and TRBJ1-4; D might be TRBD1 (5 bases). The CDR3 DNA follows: TGTGCCAGCGGGATAGGGACCAAGGGAAAACTGTTTTTT. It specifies CASGIGTKGKLFF.